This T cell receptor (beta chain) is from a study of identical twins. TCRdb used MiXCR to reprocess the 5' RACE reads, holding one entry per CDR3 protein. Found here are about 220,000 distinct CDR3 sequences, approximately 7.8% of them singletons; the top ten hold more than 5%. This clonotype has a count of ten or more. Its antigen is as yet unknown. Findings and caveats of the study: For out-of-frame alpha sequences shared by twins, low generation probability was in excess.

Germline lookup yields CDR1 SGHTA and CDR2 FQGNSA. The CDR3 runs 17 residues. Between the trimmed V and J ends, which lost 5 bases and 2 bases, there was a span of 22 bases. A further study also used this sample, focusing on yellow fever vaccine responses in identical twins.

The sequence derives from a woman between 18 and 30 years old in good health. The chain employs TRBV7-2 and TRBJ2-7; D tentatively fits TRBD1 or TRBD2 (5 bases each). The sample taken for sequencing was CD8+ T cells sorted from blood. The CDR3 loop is CASSQGPIGRSPYEQYF. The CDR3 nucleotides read TGTGCCAGCAGCCAGGGACCAATCGGTCGGTCCCCCTACGAGCAGTACTTC. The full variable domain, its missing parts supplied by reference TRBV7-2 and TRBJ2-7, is GAGVSQSPSNKVTEKGKDVELRCDPISGHTALYWYRQSLGQGLEFLIYFQGNSAPDKSGLPSDRFSAERTGGSVSTLTIQRTQQEDSAVYLCASSQGPIGRSPYEQYFGPGTRLTVT.